This T cell receptor (beta chain) was observed in a study of T cells and Merkel cell carcinoma outcomes. General study results and limits: Reportedly, T-cell repertoire with density predicts Merkel cell carcinoma outcomes.

Of note for this clone: Antigen: not known.

The repertoire was sequenced with immunoSEQ multiplex PCR; TCRdb's copy has only in-frame clones and lacks some. The data hold about 170 clones, with about nine tenths observed a single time. The CDR3 runs to 18 residues. V shed 1 base, J shed 7 bases, and the junction held 15 bases outside the gene matches. CDR1 and CDR2 from the germline V gene are MGHRA and YSYEKL. The sequencing sample was made of tumor tissue from Merkel cell carcinoma. The TCR originated in a human donor with Merkel cell carcinoma. The chain uses TRBV4-1 and TRBJ2-1, with 8 bases that match TRBD2. The CDR3 DNA sequence: TGCGCCAGCAGCCAAGGTTCTCTCTATCTCGGGGGGGGGAATGAGCAGTTCTTC. Amino acid sequence: CASSQGSLYLGGGNEQFF.